A selection of T cell receptor beta chains follows, all from one sample in a study of T cell repertoires in cytomegalovirus infection. These TCRs are of unknown antigen specificity. TCRdb reprocessed the reads with MiXCR, giving one entry per CDR3 protein. In the table there are 80,000 or so distinct CDR3 sequences, around 37% of which are singletons. Specimen: CD8+ T cells from cultured PBMCs, collected from culture after CMV antigen stimulation. These receptors all come from a human donor in good health (CMV status not recorded). Some clones in this sample may be carry-over from other donors' samples. Each CDR3 is given with its conserved first and last residue. The order of the fields is J gene, D gene, V gene, clone size, CDR3 DNA, CDR3 protein. A D gene is named only where the DNA matches it firmly. Clone size is shown for a subset of rows, as once, few, many or a class of expanded clone.

>TRBJ1-1|TRBD1|TRBV28|few
TGTGCCAGCAGTTTGTCCGGGACAGGGGGAACAGTTGCTTTCTTT
CASSLSGTGGTVAFF
>TRBJ2-1|TRBD1|TRBV4-1|.
TGTGCCAGCAGCCAAGGCCTAGACAGGGGCAATGAGCAGTTCTTC
CASSQGLDRGNEQFF
>TRBJ2-2|.|TRBV6-2/TRBV6-3|many
TGTGCCAGCAGTTACGTGACCCGGGGCGGGGAGCTGTTTTTT
CASSYVTRGGELFF
>TRBJ1-2|.|TRBV12-3/TRBV12-4|.
TGTGCCAGTTCGGCGGGTGACTATGGCTACACCTTC
CASSAGDYGYTF
>TRBJ2-1|.|TRBV12-3/TRBV12-4|few
TGTGCCAGCAGTACTTGGGACCGAGAATCCAATGAGCAGTTCTTC
CASSTWDRESNEQFF
>TRBJ1-4|.|TRBV9|.
TGTGCCAGCAGCGCCGGGTCGCTTATGACCCAGACTAATGAAAAACTGTTTTTT
CASSAGSLMTQTNEKLFF
>TRBJ1-6|TRBD1|TRBV4-3|.
TGCGCCAGCAGCCACGAGGCCCCCGGGACAGGGTTTCACGGCTCCTATAATTCACCCCTCCACTTT
CASSHEAPGTGFHGSYNSPLHF
>TRBJ2-1|.|TRBV15|many
TGTGCCACCAGCAGAGATTATGAGCAGTTCTTC
CATSRDYEQFF
>TRBJ1-1|.|TRBV7-6|.
TGTGCCAGCAGCACGCGGGACAAGATGAACACTGAAGCTTTCTTT
CASSTRDKMNTEAFF
>TRBJ2-1|TRBD2|TRBV6-8|.
TGTGCCAGCAGTTCGAGACTAGCGGTGAGTCCCTACAATGAGCAGTTCTTC
CASSSRLAVSPYNEQFF
>TRBJ2-3|.|TRBV7-9|few
TGTGCCAGCAGCCAGACTAACACACCTACCACAGATACGCAGTATTTT
CASSQTNTPTTDTQYF
>TRBJ2-7|.|TRBV6-5|.
TGTGCCAGCAGTTACTCGAGTCTCTACGAGCAGTACTTC
CASSYSSLYEQYF
>TRBJ1-3|.|TRBV15|.
TGTGCCACCAGCAGAGTTGGGTTCGGGAACACCATATATTTT
CATSRVGFGNTIYF
>TRBJ2-1|TRBD2|TRBV20-1|.
TGCAGTGCTAGTGGGTCTAGCGGGGGGCCTCTTAGCTCCTACAATGAGCAGTTCTTC
CSASGSSGGPLSSYNEQFF
>TRBJ1-2|.|TRBV20-1|once
TGCAGTGCTAGAGATGTAACAAACTATGGCTACACCTTC
CSARDVTNYGYTF
>TRBJ1-2|TRBD1|TRBV9|.
TGTGCCAGCAGCTCCCAGGGGAGGGGGCTTAGCTATGGCTACACCTTC
CASSSQGRGLSYGYTF
>TRBJ1-1|.|TRBV4-3|once
TGCGCCAGCAGCCAAGATCGAGGGAACATGAACACTGAAGCTTTCTTT
CASSQDRGNMNTEAFF
>TRBJ2-7|TRBD1|TRBV7-6|.
TGTGCCAGCAGCCCGACAGGGTTTTACGAGCAGTACTTC
CASSPTGFYEQYF
>TRBJ2-7|.|TRBV7-8|.
TGTGCCAGCAGCTTCCCAGGGGTAGCTTCCTACGAGCAGTACTTC
CASSFPGVASYEQYF
>TRBJ1-5|.|TRBV6-1|few
TGTGCCAGCAGTGAGACGGGGGGGGTCTCGCAGCCCCAGCATTTT
CASSETGGVSQPQHF
>TRBJ2-2|TRBD2|TRBV5-1|.
TGCGCCAGCAGCTTCGGACTAGCGGGGGGCTCGAACACCGGGGAGCTGTTTTTT
CASSFGLAGGSNTGELFF
>TRBJ2-5|.|TRBV6-5|few
TGTGCCAGCAGTCAATACCTAGCGGGGACAGGAGAGACCCAGTACTTC
CASSQYLAGTGETQYF
>TRBJ1-2|.|TRBV29-1|.
TGCAGCGTTGACAGGGGCGTATATGGCTACACCTTC
CSVDRGVYGYTF
>TRBJ1-1|.|TRBV6-2/TRBV6-3|few
TGTGCCAGCAGTATTTGGCAGGGGAACACTGAAGCTTTCTTT
CASSIWQGNTEAFF
>TRBJ2-5|TRBD1|TRBV7-3|.
TGTGCCAGCAGCTTAAACGGTTCGCCACCGGGACAGACCCAAGAGACCCAGTACTTC
CASSLNGSPPGQTQETQYF
>TRBJ2-1|TRBD2|TRBV7-6|.
TGTGCCAGCAGCCCGGGTGGGGGGGACGAGCAGTTCTTC
CASSPGGGDEQFF